This T cell receptor beta chain was profiled in a study of T cell responses to AZD1222 COVID-19 vaccine. Whole-study findings and limits: Seropositive AZD1222 recipients at baseline numbered only 6 or 7. CD4 TCRs linked to vaccination spanned spike, dominating at 160-218 and 743-854. Donors were largely white British and mainly female; clonal diversity was possibly underestimated. Spike-specific TCR breadth rose after two AZD1222 doses, and depth rose as well.

Method: immunoSEQ multiplex PCR; TCRdb's copy keeps in-frame clones and lacks some. The sample carries 50,000 to 60,000 clones, about 80% recorded once. With V trimmed by 1 base and J by 5 bases, 3 bases remained unmatched. CDR3 length: 15 amino acids. The germline V gene encodes CDR1 LNHDA and CDR2 SQIVND (reference sequence). Details on this clone: Its antigen is currently unknown.

The material sequenced was peripheral blood, taken 28 days after the second AZD1222 dose. The gene calls are TRBV19 and TRBJ2-2; 8 bases fit TRBD2. The source is an adult who received the AZD1222 COVID-19 vaccine. CDR3 sequence (DNA): TGTGCCAGTAGTATAGCCAGCGGGAGTACCGGGGAGCTGTTTTTT. Protein sequence: CASSIASGSTGELFF.